Shown below are 24 T cell receptor beta chains from a single sample sequenced in a study of blood T cells in healthy people across ages. A J-beta primer mix and a sample-barcoded 5' primer were used in a second PCR of roughly 7 to 12 cycles. TCRdb re-called the 5' RACE reads through MiXCR, storing one row per CDR3 protein. The top ten hold around 11% of the sample, which has about 1.6 million distinct CDR3 sequences, about 31% seen once. Sequencing input: blood. The receptors derive from a woman aged 25 to 39 in good health.

This clonotype was observed once. The V gene is TRBV27, the J gene TRBJ1-1, with D uncertain. With 6 bases removed from V and 1 base from J, the gap between germline ends came to 9 bases. This CDR3 is built from 13 residues. Per germline, CDR1 MNHEY and CDR2 SMNVEV (reference sequence). Here the CDR3 reads CASRVYGNTEAFF. The CDR3 DNA is TGTGCCAGCAGAGTTTACGGGAACACTGAAGCTTTCTTT.

This chain joins TRBV30 and TRBJ1-1, with D perhaps TRBD1 (6 bases). CDR3 length equals 14 residues. V was pared by 0 bases and J by 1 base, with 9 bases between. Germline CDR1 GTSNPN, CDR2 SVGIG (reference sequence). The DNA for the CDR3 is TGTGCCTGGAGTGTAGGGGGGGCGAACACTGAAGCTTTCTTT. Its protein product is CAWSVGGANTEAFF.

The chain employs TRBV2 and TRBJ2-3; 9 nucleotides align to TRBD2. The V gene end was trimmed by 4 bases and the J gene end by 0 bases; junction bases not matched to a gene: 5. Germline lookup yields CDR1 SNHLY and CDR2 FYNNEI. The CDR3 spans 16 residues. The CDR3 DNA sequence: TGTGCCAGCAGTGCCCTAGCGGGGTCTAGCACAGATACGCAGTATTTT. This gives the protein CASSALAGSSTDTQYF.

The chain recombines TRBV19 with TRBJ1-2; TRBD1 matches at 9 bases. Trimming cost V 4 bases and J 2 bases; bases outside gene matches: 5. The germline gives CDR1 LNHDA, CDR2 SQIVND (reference sequence). The CDR3 contains 15 residues. The CDR3 region has the DNA TGTGCCAGTAGTAGGCCGGACAGGGGCAACTATGGCTACACCTTC. Residues: CASSRPDRGNYGYTF.

The J gene is TRBJ2-5, the V gene TRBV6-1; tentatively, D is TRBD1 (5 bases). The last part of the DNA fits TRBJ2-7 better; the J call may be wrong. Germline CDR1 is MNHNS and CDR2 is SASEGT. CDR3 length: 13 amino acids. CDR3 region: CASGRVLKDEQYF. In DNA form, the CDR3 reads TGTGCCAGCGGCAGGGTGCTTAAGGACGAGCAGTACTTC.

The chain recombines TRBV9 with TRBJ2-3; 9 bases line up with TRBD2. The trim removed 3 bases at V and 8 bases at J, leaving 7 bases unmatched. Germline V gene lookup returns CDR1 SGDLS and CDR2 YYNGEE. The CDR3 is 14 residues long. DNA for the CDR3: TGTGCCAGCAGCGAGGGTAGCGGGAGTGGTACGCAGTATTTT. This gives the protein CASSEGSGSGTQYF.

In its sample, this clonotype was seen many times. The chain combines TRBV20-1 with TRBJ2-5; 8 nucleotides agree with TRBD2. Germline CDR1 and CDR2: DFQATT and SNEGSKA (reference sequence). The CDR3 is 13 amino acids. The V gene end was trimmed by 6 bases and the J gene end by 4 bases; junction bases not matched to a gene: 7. CDR3: CSAQSGGGETQYF. CDR3 nucleotide sequence: TGCAGTGCACAAAGCGGGGGTGGAGAGACCCAGTACTTC.

V usage is TRBV7-9 and J usage is TRBJ2-7; D remains ambiguous. Germline-derived CDR1 and CDR2 are SEHNR and FQNEAQ (reference sequence). V was clipped by 3 bases and J by 2 bases, with 17 bases between them. The CDR3 spans 16 residues. The CDR3 DNA sequence: TGTGCCAGCAGCTTTGGTGTCTCATTAGGAACCTACGAGCAGTACTTC. This translates into CASSFGVSLGTYEQYF.

The chain carries TRBV30 and TRBJ1-2; possibly TRBD1 for D (6 bases). Between the trimmed V and J ends, which lost 3 bases and 4 bases, there was a span of 15 bases. This CDR3 comprises 14 residues. The germline V gene encodes CDR1 GTSNPN and CDR2 SVGIG (reference sequence). This CDR3 reads CAWSARGRGYGYTF. The CDR3 nucleotides are TGTGCCTGGAGCGCACGGGGGCGAGGCTATGGCTACACCTTC. The full variable domain, completed using reference TRBV30 and TRBJ1-2, is SQTIHQWPATLVQPVGSPLSLECTVEGTSNPNLYWYRQAAGRGLQLLFYSVGIGQISSEVPQNLSASRPQDRQFILSSKKLLLSDSGFYLCAWSARGRGYGYTFGSGTRLTVV.

The sample holds many counts of this clonotype. The rearrangement links TRBV7-2 to TRBJ2-5; TRBD2 matches at 9 bases. The J segment lost 5 bases and the V segment lost 5 bases, leaving 6 bases of the junction unmatched. The CDR3 length is 14 residues. Per germline, CDR1 SGHTA and CDR2 FQGNSA. The CDR3 sequence is CASSPGLARETQYF. In DNA, the CDR3 is TGTGCCAGCAGCCCAGGACTAGCGAGGGAGACCCAGTACTTC.

V usage is TRBV7-9 and J usage is TRBJ2-1, with 9 bases lining up with TRBD2. CDR1 is SEHNR and CDR2 is FQNEAQ in the germline V gene (reference sequence). The CDR3 consists of 11 residues. V lost 11 bases and J lost 7; bases outside the gene matches: 3. Written as DNA, the CDR3 is TGTGCCGTCGCGGGGGGGAATGAGCAGTTCTTC. It specifies CAVAGGNEQFF. The full variable domain, rest sourced from reference TRBV7-9 and TRBJ2-1, is DTGVSQNPRHKITKRGQNVTFRCDPISEHNRLYWYRQTLGQGPEFLTYFQNEAQLEKSRLLSDRFSAERPKGSFSTLEIQRTEQGDSAMYLCAVAGGNEQFFGPGTRLTVL.

This clonotype was seen ten or more times. The chain recombines TRBV7-9 with TRBJ1-2, with 10 positions matching TRBD1. V dropped 5 bases and J dropped 4; count of bases not matched to a gene: 13. The CDR3 length is 17 residues. CDR1 and CDR2 from the germline V gene are SEHNR and FQNEAQ (reference sequence). In DNA, the CDR3 is TGTGCCAGCAGCACCACCGGGACAGGGGATGTCGTCTATGGCTACACCTTC. Translated: CASSTTGTGDVVYGYTF.

The sample holds a few counts of this clonotype. The V and J genes are TRBV5-1 and TRBJ1-2; D is unclear. Germline-derived CDR1 and CDR2 are SGHRS and YFSETQ. The CDR3 totals 16 residues. The V end was cut by 8 bases, the J end by 0 bases, with 20 bases between. This CDR3 reads CASSLEGRATNYGYTF. The CDR3 nucleotides read TGCGCCAGTAGCCTAGAGGGAAGGGCCACTAACTATGGCTACACCTTC.

This chain uses TRBV5-4 with TRBJ2-6; D remains ambiguous. With 4 bases removed from V and 0 bases from J, the gap between germline ends came to 8 bases. CDR3 length equals 15 residues. Germline V gives CDR1 SGHNT, CDR2 YYREEE (reference sequence). This CDR3 is CASSLINSGANVLTF. The CDR3 DNA sequence: TGTGCCAGCAGCCTCATAAACTCTGGGGCCAACGTCCTGACTTTC.

The chain is built from TRBV6-1 and TRBJ1-2, with no clear D. V was shortened by 3 bases and J by 2 bases, with 13 bases between the two germline ends. The CDR3 covers 15 residues. Germline V lookup: CDR1 MNHNS, CDR2 SASEGT. The CDR3 region has the DNA TGTGCCAGCAGTGATTATTACAGCCCCAACTATGGCTACACCTTC. It encodes CASSDYYSPNYGYTF.

The CDR3 sequence is CASSKAGAGADTQYF. The CDR3 bases are TGTGCCAGCAGCAAAGCGGGGGCTGGAGCAGATACGCAGTATTTT. The chain links TRBV21-1 to TRBJ2-3; the tabulated D call, TRBD1, remains unverified against the DNA. TRBV21-1 constitutes a pseudogene. This CDR3 is 15 amino acids long.

This clonotype was seen a handful of times. This chain connects TRBV4-2 to TRBJ2-1, with D possibly TRBD2 on 5 matching bases. Germline CDR1 and CDR2: LGHNA and YNFKEQ. CDR3 length: 15 residues. Trimming pared 0 bases from V and 7 bases from J, leaving 13 bases between. CDR3 DNA sequence: TGTGCCAGCAGCCAAGATTTAGCTGAGGGTAATGAGCAGTTCTTC. Protein product: CASSQDLAEGNEQFF.

This clonotype was recorded a few times. The rearrangement links TRBV7-2 to TRBJ1-2; D is uncertain. This CDR3 region has 12 residues. Germline V lookup: CDR1 SGHTA, CDR2 FQGNSA. Trimming removed 1 base at V and 12 bases at J, with 12 bases between. The CDR3 reads CASSLGRRPNTF. Here the CDR3 DNA reads TGTGCCAGCAGCTTAGGCAGAAGGCCTAACACCTTC.

A note on this clonotype: Its ends do not fully match the called genes, so a read error is possible. V is TRBV30 and J is TRBJ1-1; D unresolved. The CDR3 is 12 residues long. Germline CDR1 GTSNPN, CDR2 SVGIG (reference sequence). The CDR3 DNA sequence: TGTGCCTGGCTCTTAACGAACACTGAAGCCTTCTTT. Amino acid sequence: CAWLLTNTEAFF. The whole variable domain, filled in from reference TRBV30 and TRBJ1-1, reads SQTIHQWPATLVQPVGSPLSLECTVEGTSNPNLYWYRQAAGRGLQLLFYSVGIGQISSEVPQNLSASRPQDRQFILSSKKLLLSDSGFYLCAWLLTNTEAFFGQGTRLTVV.

This chain joins TRBV29-1 and TRBJ1-2, with 10 bases matching TRBD1. CDR3 length equals 14 residues. The trim removed 6 bases at V and 7 bases at J, leaving 11 bases unmatched. Germline loops: CDR1 SQVTM, CDR2 ANQGSEA. This CDR3 reads CSVEIGTGVFGYTF. Here the CDR3 DNA reads TGCAGCGTAGAGATTGGGACAGGGGTTTTTGGCTACACCTTC.

This rearrangement joins TRBV20-1 to TRBJ2-7; D remains ambiguous. V was pared by 1 base and J by 1 base, with 8 bases between. CDR3 size: 13 residues. Germline CDR1 is DFQATT and CDR2 is SNEGSKA (reference sequence). Here the CDR3 reads CSARVEDSYEQYF. The CDR3 DNA sequence: TGCAGTGCTAGAGTAGAGGATTCCTACGAGCAGTACTTC.

Of note for this clonotype: The CDR3 end shows no conserved phenylalanine or tryptophan, and so a read error is likely. This rearrangement joins TRBV27 to TRBJ2-7; maybe TRBD2 (6 bases). Germline assignment: CDR1 MNHEY and CDR2 SMNVEV (reference sequence). The CDR3 spans 16 residues. The germline V and J ends were trimmed by 3 bases and 4 bases, with 19 bases remaining between them. The CDR3 nucleotides are TGTGCCAGCAGTTTGATTGCTAGCGAGGGCCTGTACGAGCAGTACTTA. Translating gives CASSLIASEGLYEQYL.

This clonotype was recorded many times. The chain recombines TRBV4-1 with TRBJ1-2; TRBD1 is a possible D gene (5 bases). CDR1 is MGHRA and CDR2 is YSYEKL in the germline V gene. V gave up 1 base and J gave up 8 bases, with 23 bases separating them. The CDR3 is 17 amino acids. The CDR3: CASSQAPTRQPGKGYTF. CDR3 nucleotides: TGCGCCAGCAGCCAAGCCCCAACAAGACAGCCAGGGAAGGGCTACACCTTC.

The chain uses TRBV13 and TRBJ2-7; 9 positions agree with TRBD1. The V gene's germline CDR1 is PRHDT and CDR2 FYEKMQ (reference sequence). With V trimmed by 4 bases and J by 4 bases, 8 bases remained unmatched. This CDR3 has 15 amino acids. DNA for the CDR3: TGTGCCAGCAGCTACACAGGGGGCGTCTTGTACGAGCAGTACTTC. Protein: CASSYTGGVLYEQYF.